Below, 17 T cell receptor beta chains from the same sample are listed, as sequenced in a study of blood T cell repertoires in COVID-19. TCRdb's table, derived via immunoSEQ multiplex PCR, lists solely in-frame clones and lacks some. The data hold some 450,000 clones, with approximately 88% observed a single time. Sequenced input: peripheral blood. These receptors all stem from a woman between 50 and 59 years old with COVID-19, enrolled during active disease.

This chain joins TRBV5-4 and TRBJ2-3; 8 bases map to TRBD2. CDR1 is SGHNT, CDR2 YYREEE, per germline (reference sequence). CDR3 length: 16 residues. The junction had 8 bases not matched to a gene; V was cut back by 2 bases and J by 3 bases. The CDR3 reads CASSFGRGGGTDTQYF. DNA for the CDR3: TGTGCCAGCAGCTTCGGGAGGGGGGGCGGAACAGATACGCAGTATTTT. The whole variable domain, remainder taken from reference TRBV5-4 and TRBJ2-3, is ETGVTQSPTHLIKTRGQQVTLRCSSQSGHNTVSWYQQALGQGPQFIFQYYREEENGRGNFPPRFSGLQFPNYSSELNVNALELDDSALYLCASSFGRGGGTDTQYFGPGTRLTVL.

The V call is TRBV29-1, the J call TRBJ1-2; 7 nucleotides line up with TRBD1. Germline assignment: CDR1 SQVTM and CDR2 ANQGSEA. The CDR3 length is 15 residues. The V gene end was trimmed by 1 base and the J gene end by 2 bases; junction bases not matched to a gene: 7. CDR3 amino acids: CSVEVGLGQNYGYTF. The CDR3 DNA is TGCAGCGTTGAAGTAGGATTGGGACAGAACTATGGCTACACCTTC.

This rearrangement joins TRBV19 to TRBJ1-4, with D possibly matching TRBD1 (5 bases). Germline V gene sequence: CDR1 LNHDA, CDR2 SQIVND (reference sequence). The CDR3 is made up of 17 amino acids. The V end was cut by 4 bases, the J end by 3 bases, with 18 bases between. The CDR3 nucleotides read TGTGCCAGTAGTACCCAGAAATCGACAGTATCTAATGAAAAACTGTTTTTT. Its protein product is CASSTQKSTVSNEKLFF.

The rearrangement links TRBV18 to TRBJ1-3; TRBD1 matches at 8 bases. The V gene end was trimmed by 3 bases and the J gene end by 0 bases; junction bases not matched to a gene: 10. The CDR3 length is 18 residues. Germline assignment: CDR1 KGHSH and CDR2 LQKENI. The CDR3 loop is CASSPWTGQEGSGNTIYF. In DNA form, the CDR3 reads TGTGCCAGCTCACCTTGGACAGGGCAAGAGGGCTCTGGAAACACCATATATTTT.

This clone occurred many times. The J gene is TRBJ1-5, the V gene TRBV19, with 10 bases identical to TRBD1. Germline values: CDR1 LNHDA, CDR2 SQIVND (reference sequence). Trimming at V came to 5 bases and at J to 2 bases, leaving 6 bases not matched to a gene. The CDR3 has 16 residues. The CDR3 loop reads CASSRTTGGGNQPQHF. The CDR3 coding sequence is TGTGCCAGTAGTCGAACGACAGGGGGCGGCAATCAGCCCCAGCATTTT. Looking up the rest from reference TRBV19 and TRBJ1-5 gives the full variable domain: DGGITQSPKYLFRKEGQNVTLSCEQNLNHDAMYWYRQDPGQGLRLIYYSQIVNDFQKGDIAEGYSVSREKKESFPLTVTSAQKNPTAFYLCASSRTTGGGNQPQHFGDGTRLSIL.

The chain uses TRBV10-2 and TRBJ2-7, with 9 bases aligning to TRBD1. CDR3 length: 16 amino acids. With 6 bases clipped from V and 6 bases from J, the junction kept 15 bases outside the gene matches. Germline CDR1 WSHSY, CDR2 SAAADI. CDR3 region: CASRAGTGTPELEQYF. The CDR3 DNA sequence: TGCGCCAGCAGGGCCGGGACAGGGACTCCAGAACTCGAGCAGTACTTC.

This chain joins TRBV7-6 and TRBJ2-7; 7 nucleotides agree with TRBD2. CDR3 length equals 17 residues. Germline values: CDR1 SGHVS, CDR2 FNYEAQ. J lost 5 bases, V lost 2 bases, and 15 bases had no gene match. This chain's CDR3 is CASSLQAGTTKYHEQYF. The CDR3 DNA sequence: TGTGCCAGCAGCTTACAAGCCGGGACTACCAAGTACCACGAGCAGTACTTC.

The J gene is TRBJ2-2, the V gene TRBV30; no clear D gene. CDR3 length: 14 amino acids. Per germline, CDR1 GTSNPN and CDR2 SVGIG (reference sequence). Trimming left V 7 bases short and J 3 bases short, with 15 bases between. CDR3 protein: CALNSNHYTGELFF. DNA of the CDR3: TGTGCCTTAAACAGCAACCATTACACCGGGGAGCTGTTTTTT.

As to this clone: The sample carries other DNA sequences with the same CDR3. The chain is built from TRBV24-1 and TRBJ1-1; D call uncertain. The CDR3 runs to 14 residues. CDR1 is KGHDR, CDR2 SFDVKD, per germline. The germline V and J ends were trimmed by 3 bases and 1 base, with 8 bases remaining between them. CDR3 sequence (DNA): TGTGCCACCAGTGATACCACGGGGAACACTGAAGCTTTCTTT. Protein: CATSDTTGNTEAFF.

J is TRBJ2-2 and V is TRBV7-9; 11 nucleotides agree with TRBD1. The trim removed 5 bases at V and 4 bases at J, leaving 9 bases unmatched. This CDR3 is 17 amino acids long. Per the germline V gene, CDR1 is SEHNR and CDR2 is FQNEAQ (reference sequence). The CDR3 sequence: CASSRRTGGAGTGELFF. CDR3 DNA: TGTGCCAGCAGCCGGAGGACAGGGGGCGCGGGCACCGGGGAGCTGTTTTTT. Supplemented by reference TRBV7-9 and TRBJ2-2, the full variable domain reads DTGVSQNPRHKITKRGQNVTFRCDPISEHNRLYWYRQTLGQGPEFLTYFQNEAQLEKSRLLSDRFSAERPKGSFSTLEIQRTEQGDSAMYLCASSRRTGGAGTGELFFGEGSRLTVL.

The rearrangement uses TRBV4-1 and TRBJ1-4; D not certain. The germline V gene has CDR1 MGHRA and CDR2 YSYEKL. This CDR3 has 18 amino acids. V lost 2 bases and J 0 bases, leaving 16 bases between the germline ends. The CDR3 DNA follows: TGCGCCAGCAGCCAATCCCCCGGGGAGGGTGCAACTAATGAAAAACTGTTTTTT. Encoded protein: CASSQSPGEGATNEKLFF.

The V gene is TRBV7-2, the J gene TRBJ2-1; 9 bases are shared with TRBD2. V lost 4 bases, J lost 4 bases, and 11 bases stayed unmatched. Germline V gene lookup returns CDR1 SGHTA and CDR2 FQGNSA. The CDR3 totals 17 residues. The CDR3 bases are TGTGCCAGCAGCTCCAGCAGCGCTAGCGGGGCGTACAATGAGCAGTTCTTC. Translation: CASSSSSASGAYNEQFF.

The chain has TRBV2 and TRBJ2-2, with a weak D call TRBD1 (6 bases). The V gene lost 8 bases and the J gene lost 2 bases, with 12 bases spanning the gap. The CDR3 length is 14 residues. Germline values: CDR1 SNHLY, CDR2 FYNNEI. The CDR3 nucleotides are TGTGCCAGCGAAGGGGGAGTCAACACCGGGGAGCTGTTTTTT. This gives the protein CASEGGVNTGELFF.

This clone has a handful of counts. The V call is TRBV6-1, the J call TRBJ1-1; tentative D call: TRBD1 (5 bases). The germline CDR1 and CDR2 sequences are MNHNS and SASEGT. The CDR3 runs to 14 residues. The V gene lost 5 bases and the J gene lost 2 bases, with 12 bases spanning the gap. CDR3 sequence reads: CASSTLDRNTEAFF. CDR3 sequence (DNA): TGTGCCAGCAGTACCTTAGACAGAAACACTGAAGCTTTCTTT.

This clone came up a few times. The chain is built from TRBV5-1 and TRBJ1-1; tentative D call: TRBD1 (6 bases). This CDR3 has 15 amino acids. Germline CDR1 SGHRS, CDR2 YFSETQ. Between the trimmed V and J ends, which lost 0 bases and 3 bases, there was a span of 12 bases. Here the CDR3 reads CASSLAIQGHTEAFF. The DNA for the CDR3 is TGCGCCAGCAGCTTGGCCATACAGGGACACACTGAAGCTTTCTTT.

The rearrangement links TRBV28 to TRBJ2-1; 10 nucleotides agree with TRBD2. Germline V gives CDR1 MDHEN, CDR2 SYDVKM. This CDR3 spans 15 amino acids. Unmatched junction bases numbered 4, after V lost 6 bases and J lost 2 bases. The CDR3 spells CASSSSGGAYNEQFF. The DNA of the CDR3 is TGTGCCAGCAGCTCCAGCGGGGGGGCCTACAATGAGCAGTTCTTC. Full variable domain (missing parts from reference TRBV28 and TRBJ2-1): DVKVTQSSRYLVKRTGEKVFLECVQDMDHENMFWYRQDPGLGLRLIYFSYDVKMKEKGDIPEGYSVSREKKERFSLILESASTNQTSMYLCASSSSGGAYNEQFFGPGTRLTVL.

This clone was observed a single time. Additional DNA sequences in this sample encode the identical CDR3. The J gene is TRBJ2-7, the V gene TRBV9; D may be TRBD2 (5 bases). CDR3 length: 14 residues. Deletions cut 0 bases from V and 4 bases from J, with 11 bases between. The V gene's germline CDR1 is SGDLS and CDR2 YYNGEE. CDR3 sequence: CASSVDSGTYEQYF. In DNA, the CDR3 is TGTGCCAGCAGCGTAGACAGCGGCACGTACGAGCAGTACTTC.